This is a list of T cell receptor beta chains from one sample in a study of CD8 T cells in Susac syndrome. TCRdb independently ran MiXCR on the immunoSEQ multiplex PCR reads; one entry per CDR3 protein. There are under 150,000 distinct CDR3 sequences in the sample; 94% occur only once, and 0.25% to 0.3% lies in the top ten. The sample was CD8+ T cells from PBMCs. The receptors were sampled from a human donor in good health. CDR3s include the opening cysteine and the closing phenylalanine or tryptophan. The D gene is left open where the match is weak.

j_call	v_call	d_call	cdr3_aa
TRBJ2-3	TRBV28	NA	CASSRASSTDTQYF
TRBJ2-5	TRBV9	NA	CASSRSGTQETQYF
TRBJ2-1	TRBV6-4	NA	CASSESVPNEQFF
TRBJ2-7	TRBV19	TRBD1	CASSISQGADYEQYF
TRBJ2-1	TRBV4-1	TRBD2	CASSQEGSGSIKFF
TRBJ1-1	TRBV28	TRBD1	CASSPRDSLKGTEAFF
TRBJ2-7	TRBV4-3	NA	CASSLDGTYEQYF
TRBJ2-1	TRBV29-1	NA	CSVEVLAPVGVDEQFF
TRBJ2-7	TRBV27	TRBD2	CASRLAGAVNEQYF
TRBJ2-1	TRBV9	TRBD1	CASSVGRGLGNEQFF
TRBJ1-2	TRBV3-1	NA	CASSQEGDHCGYTF
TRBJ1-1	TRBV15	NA	CATTLDMMNTEAFF
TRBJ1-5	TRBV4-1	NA	CASSQKTGNNQPQHF
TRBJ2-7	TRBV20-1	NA	CSARDRDKTYEQYF
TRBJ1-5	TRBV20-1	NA	CSARPTGVYSNQPQHF
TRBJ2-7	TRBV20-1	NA	CSAARENSYEQYF
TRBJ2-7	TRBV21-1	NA	CASSSPQGCEQYF
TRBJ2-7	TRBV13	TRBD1	CASSFFGTGDYEQYF
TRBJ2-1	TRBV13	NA	CASSLGRERTYNEQFF
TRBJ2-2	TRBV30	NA	CAWSSLTGELFF
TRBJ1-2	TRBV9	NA	CASSVYGRYGYTF
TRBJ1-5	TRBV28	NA	CASSSASNQPQHF
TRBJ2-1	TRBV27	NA	CASSLRTTVREQFF
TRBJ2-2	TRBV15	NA	CATSRAVGRANTGELFF
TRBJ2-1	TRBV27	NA	CASRPGTSYHEQFF
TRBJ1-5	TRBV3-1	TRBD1	CASSPWTGLQPQHF
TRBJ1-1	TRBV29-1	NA	CSVLQGEAFF
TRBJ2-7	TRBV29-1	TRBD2	CSVVGTSGLYEQYF
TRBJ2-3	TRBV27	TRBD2	CANPKGVGLAGGGTDTQYF
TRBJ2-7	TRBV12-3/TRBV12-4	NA	CASSAGYSYEQYF
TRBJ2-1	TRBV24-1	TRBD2	CATSDWGGNEQFF
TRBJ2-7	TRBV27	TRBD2	CASNPTGGIYEQYF
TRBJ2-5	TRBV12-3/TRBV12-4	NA	CASSRPGLTETQYF
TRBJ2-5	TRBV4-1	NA	CASSPKTERQETQYF
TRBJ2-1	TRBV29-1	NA	CSVGLGNSYNEQFF
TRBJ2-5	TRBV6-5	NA	CASSYLAGQETQYF
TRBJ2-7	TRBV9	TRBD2	CASSAGGASYEQYF
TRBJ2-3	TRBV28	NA	CATNGGLITDTQYF
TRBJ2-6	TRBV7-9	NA	CASSLGEAGANVLTF
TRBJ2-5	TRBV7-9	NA	CASSLKDPGETQYF
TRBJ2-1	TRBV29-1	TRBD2	CSVLAGTNEQFF
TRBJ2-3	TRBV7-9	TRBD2	CASSFPSGREADTQYF
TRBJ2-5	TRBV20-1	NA	CSARLTQETQYF